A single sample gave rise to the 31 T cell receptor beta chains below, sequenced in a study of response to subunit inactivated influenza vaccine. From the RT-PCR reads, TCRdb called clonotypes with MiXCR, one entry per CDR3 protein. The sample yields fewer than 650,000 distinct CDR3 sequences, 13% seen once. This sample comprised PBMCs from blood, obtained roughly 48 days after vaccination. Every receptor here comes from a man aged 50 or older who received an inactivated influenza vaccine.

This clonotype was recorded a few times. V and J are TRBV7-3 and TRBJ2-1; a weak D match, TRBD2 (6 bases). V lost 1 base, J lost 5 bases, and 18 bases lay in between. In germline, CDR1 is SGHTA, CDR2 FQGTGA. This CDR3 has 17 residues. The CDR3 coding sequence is TGTGCCAGCAGCTTAAGAGCCGCTGGACTAAATAACAATGAGCAGTTCTTC. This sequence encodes CASSLRAAGLNNNEQFF.

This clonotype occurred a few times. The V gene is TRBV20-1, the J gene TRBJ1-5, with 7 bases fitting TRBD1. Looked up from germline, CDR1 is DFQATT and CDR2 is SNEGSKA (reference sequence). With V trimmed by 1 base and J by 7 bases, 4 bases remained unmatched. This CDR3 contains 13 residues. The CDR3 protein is CSARGAGGQPQHF. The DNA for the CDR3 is TGCAGTGCTAGAGGGGCAGGGGGGCAGCCCCAGCATTTT.

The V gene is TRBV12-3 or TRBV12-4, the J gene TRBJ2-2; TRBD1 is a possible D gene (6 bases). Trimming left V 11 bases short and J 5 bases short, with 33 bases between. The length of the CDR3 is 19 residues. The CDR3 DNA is TGTGCCTTCAGTTTTTGGCTTTCTGCTAAGAAGCAGGGGACCGGGGAGCTGTTTTTT. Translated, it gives CAFSFWLSAKKQGTGELFF.

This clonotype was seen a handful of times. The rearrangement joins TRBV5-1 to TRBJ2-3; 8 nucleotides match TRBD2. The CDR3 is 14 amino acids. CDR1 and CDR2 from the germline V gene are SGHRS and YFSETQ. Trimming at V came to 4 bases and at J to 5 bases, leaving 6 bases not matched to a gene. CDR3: CASSVSGGGDTQYF. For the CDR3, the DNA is TGCGCCAGCAGCGTGAGCGGGGGTGGAGATACGCAGTATTTT.

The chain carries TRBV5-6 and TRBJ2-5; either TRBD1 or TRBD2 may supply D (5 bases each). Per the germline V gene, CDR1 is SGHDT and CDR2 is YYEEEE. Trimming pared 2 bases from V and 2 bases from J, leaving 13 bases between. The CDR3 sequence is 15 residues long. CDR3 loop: CASSFGLGVQETQYF. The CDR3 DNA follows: TGTGCCAGCAGCTTCGGATTGGGGGTGCAAGAGACCCAGTACTTC.

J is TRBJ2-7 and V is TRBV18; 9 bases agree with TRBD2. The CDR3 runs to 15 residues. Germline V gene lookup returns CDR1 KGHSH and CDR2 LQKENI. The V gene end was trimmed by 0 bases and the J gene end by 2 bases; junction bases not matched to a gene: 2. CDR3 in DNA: TGTGCCAGCTCACCACCGGCTAGCGGGGCCTACGAGCAGTACTTC. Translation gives CASSPPASGAYEQYF.

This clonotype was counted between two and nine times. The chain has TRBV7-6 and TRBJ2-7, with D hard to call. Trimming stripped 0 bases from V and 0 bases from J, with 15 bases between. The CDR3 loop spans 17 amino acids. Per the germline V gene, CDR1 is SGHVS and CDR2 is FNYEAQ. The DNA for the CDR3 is TGTGCCAGCAGCTTAGCCGAAGGAACCTATAGCTCCTACGAGCAGTACTTC. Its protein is CASSLAEGTYSSYEQYF.

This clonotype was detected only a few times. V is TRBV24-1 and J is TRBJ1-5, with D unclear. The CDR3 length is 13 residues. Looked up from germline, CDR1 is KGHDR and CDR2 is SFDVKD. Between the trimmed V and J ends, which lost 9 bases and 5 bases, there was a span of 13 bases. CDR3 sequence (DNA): TGTGCCACCCAAAAGCAACTTGATCAGCCCCAGCATTTT. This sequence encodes CATQKQLDQPQHF.

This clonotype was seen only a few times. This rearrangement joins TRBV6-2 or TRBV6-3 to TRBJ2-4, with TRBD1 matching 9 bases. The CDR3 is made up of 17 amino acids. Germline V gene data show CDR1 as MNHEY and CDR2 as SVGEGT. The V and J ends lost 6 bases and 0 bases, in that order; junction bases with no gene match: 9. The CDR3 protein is CASRRTGQGLAKNIQYF. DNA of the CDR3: TGTGCCAGCAGACGGACCGGACAGGGGTTAGCCAAAAACATTCAGTACTTC.

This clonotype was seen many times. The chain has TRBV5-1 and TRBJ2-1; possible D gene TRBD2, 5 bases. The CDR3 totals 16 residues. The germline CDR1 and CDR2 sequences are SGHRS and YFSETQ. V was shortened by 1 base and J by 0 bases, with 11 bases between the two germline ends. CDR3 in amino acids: CASSLNVGSSYNEQFF. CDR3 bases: TGCGCCAGCAGCTTGAATGTGGGGAGCTCCTACAATGAGCAGTTCTTC.

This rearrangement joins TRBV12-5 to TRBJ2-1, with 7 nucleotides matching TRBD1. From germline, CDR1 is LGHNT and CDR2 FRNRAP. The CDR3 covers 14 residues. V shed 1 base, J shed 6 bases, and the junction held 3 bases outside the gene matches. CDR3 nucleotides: TGTGCTAGTGGTTTGGGACAGGGAGTCAATGAGCAGTTCTTC. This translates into CASGLGQGVNEQFF.

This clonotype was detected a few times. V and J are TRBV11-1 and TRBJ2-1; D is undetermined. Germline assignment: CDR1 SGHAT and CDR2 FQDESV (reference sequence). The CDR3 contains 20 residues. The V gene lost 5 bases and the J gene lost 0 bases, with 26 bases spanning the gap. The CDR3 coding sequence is TGTGCCAGCAGCACCCCCTCGTCGCGGACCGCGGAAATCTCCTACAATGAGCAGTTCTTC. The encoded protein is CASSTPSSRTAEISYNEQFF.

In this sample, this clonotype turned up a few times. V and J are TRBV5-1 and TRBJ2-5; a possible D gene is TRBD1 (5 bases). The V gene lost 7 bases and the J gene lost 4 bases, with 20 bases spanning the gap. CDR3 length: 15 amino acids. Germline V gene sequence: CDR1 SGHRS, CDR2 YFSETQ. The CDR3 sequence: CASGGAGRVGETQYF. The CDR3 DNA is TGCGCCAGCGGTGGGGCAGGGCGTGTTGGAGAGACCCAGTACTTC. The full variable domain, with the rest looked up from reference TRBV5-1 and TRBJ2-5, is KAGVTQTPRYLIKTRGQQVTLSCSPISGHRSVSWYQQTPGQGLQFLFEYFSETQRNKGNFPGRFSGRQFSNSRSEMNVSTLELGDSALYLCASGGAGRVGETQYFGPGTRLLVL.

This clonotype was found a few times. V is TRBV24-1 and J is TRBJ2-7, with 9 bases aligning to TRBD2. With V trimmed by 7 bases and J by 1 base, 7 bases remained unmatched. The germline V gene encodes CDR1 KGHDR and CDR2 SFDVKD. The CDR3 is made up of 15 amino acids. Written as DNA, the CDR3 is TGTGCCACCAGCCTTAGCGGGAGTGGGTCCTACGAGCAGTACTTC. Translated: CATSLSGSGSYEQYF.

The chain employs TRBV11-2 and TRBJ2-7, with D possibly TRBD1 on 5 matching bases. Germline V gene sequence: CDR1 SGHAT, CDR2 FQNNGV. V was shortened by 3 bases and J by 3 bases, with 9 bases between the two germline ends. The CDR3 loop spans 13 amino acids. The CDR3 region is CASSLGRDYEQYF. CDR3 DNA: TGTGCCAGCAGCTTGGGCAGGGACTACGAGCAGTACTTC. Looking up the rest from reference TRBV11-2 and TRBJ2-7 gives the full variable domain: EAGVAQSPRYKIIEKRQSVAFWCNPISGHATLYWYQQILGQGPKLLIQFQNNGVVDDSQLPKDRFSAERLKGVDSTLKIQPAKLEDSAVYLCASSLGRDYEQYFGPGTRLTVT.

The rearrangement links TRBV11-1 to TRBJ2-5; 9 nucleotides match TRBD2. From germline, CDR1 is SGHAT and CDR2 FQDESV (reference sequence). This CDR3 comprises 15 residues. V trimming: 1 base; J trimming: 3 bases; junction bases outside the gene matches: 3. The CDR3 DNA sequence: TGTGCCAGCAGCTTAGGACTAGCGGAAGAAGAGACCCAGTACTTC. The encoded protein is CASSLGLAEEETQYF. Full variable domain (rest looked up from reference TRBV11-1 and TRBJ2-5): EAEVAQSPRYKITEKSQAVAFWCDPISGHATLYWYRQILGQGPELLVQFQDESVVDDSQLPKDRFSAERLKGVDSTLKIQPAELGDSAMYLCASSLGLAEEETQYFGPGTRLLVL.

CDR3 residues: CASSRTTSGPPGEQYF. In DNA form, the CDR3 reads TGTGCCAGCAGTCGCACTACTAGCGGGCCGCCGGGAGAGCAGTACTTC. J is TRBJ2-7 and V is TRBV12-3 or TRBV12-4; 9 nucleotides agree with TRBD2. The CDR3 sequence is 16 residues long. J gave up 7 bases and V 5 bases, and 15 bases lay outside the gene matches.

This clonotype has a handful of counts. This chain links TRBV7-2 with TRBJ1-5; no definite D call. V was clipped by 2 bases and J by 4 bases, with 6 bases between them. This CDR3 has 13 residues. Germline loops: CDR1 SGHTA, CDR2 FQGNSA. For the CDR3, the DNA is TGTGCCAGCAGCTTAATGGCAAATCAGCCCCAGCATTTT. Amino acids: CASSLMANQPQHF.

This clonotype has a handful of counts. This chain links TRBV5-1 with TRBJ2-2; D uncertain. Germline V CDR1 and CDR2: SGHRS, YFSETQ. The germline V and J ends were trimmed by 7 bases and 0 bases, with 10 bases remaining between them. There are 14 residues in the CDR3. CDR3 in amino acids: CASATETNTGELFF. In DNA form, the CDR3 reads TGCGCCAGCGCGACTGAAACGAACACCGGGGAGCTGTTTTTT.

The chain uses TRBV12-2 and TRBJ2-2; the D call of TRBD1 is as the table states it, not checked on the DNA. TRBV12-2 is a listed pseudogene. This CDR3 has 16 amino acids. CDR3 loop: CASRLAKTVNTGELFF. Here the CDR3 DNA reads TGTGCAAGTCGCTTAGCGAAGACAGTTAACACCGGGGAGCTGTTTTTT.

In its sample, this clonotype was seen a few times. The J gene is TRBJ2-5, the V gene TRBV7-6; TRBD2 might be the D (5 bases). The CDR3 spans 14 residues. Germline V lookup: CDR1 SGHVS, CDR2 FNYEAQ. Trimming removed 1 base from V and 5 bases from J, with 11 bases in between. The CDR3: CASSLVLERETQYF. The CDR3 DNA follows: TGTGCCAGCAGCTTAGTCTTAGAGCGGGAGACCCAGTACTTC.

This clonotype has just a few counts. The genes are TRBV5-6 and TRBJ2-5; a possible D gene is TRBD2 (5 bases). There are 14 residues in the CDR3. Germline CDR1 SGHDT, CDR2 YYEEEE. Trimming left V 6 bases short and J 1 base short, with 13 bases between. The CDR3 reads CASKEDPIQETQYF. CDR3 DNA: TGTGCCAGCAAGGAGGACCCCATCCAAGAGACCCAGTACTTC.

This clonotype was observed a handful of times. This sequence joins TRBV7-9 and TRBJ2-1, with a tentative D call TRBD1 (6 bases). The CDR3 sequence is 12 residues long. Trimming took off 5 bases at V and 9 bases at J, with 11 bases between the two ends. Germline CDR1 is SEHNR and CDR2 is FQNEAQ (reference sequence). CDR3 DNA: TGTGCCAGCAGCACAGGACAGCGTGAGCAGTTCTTC. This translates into CASSTGQREQFF.

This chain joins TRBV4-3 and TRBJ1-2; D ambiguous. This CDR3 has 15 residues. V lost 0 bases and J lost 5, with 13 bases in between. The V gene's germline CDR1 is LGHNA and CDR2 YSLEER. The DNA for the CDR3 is TGCGCCAGCAGCCAAGATGGTCACAGAATTTATGGCTACACCTTC. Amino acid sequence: CASSQDGHRIYGYTF.

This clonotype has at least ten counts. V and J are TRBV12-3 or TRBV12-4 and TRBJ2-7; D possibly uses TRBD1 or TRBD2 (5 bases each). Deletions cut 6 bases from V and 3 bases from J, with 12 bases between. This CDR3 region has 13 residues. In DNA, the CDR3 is TGTGCCAGCAGAGGGGCGGGTTACTACGAGCAGTACTTC. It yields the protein CASRGAGYYEQYF.

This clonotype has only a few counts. The CDR3 is CASSPPGTGYNEQFF. CDR3 DNA: TGCGCCAGCAGCCCCCCCGGGACAGGCTACAATGAGCAGTTCTTC. This sequence joins TRBV5-1 and TRBJ2-1; TRBD1 matches 8 bases. The CDR3 contains 15 residues. Trimming removed 4 bases from V and 3 bases from J; junction bases left unmatched: 6. Germline assignment: CDR1 SGHRS and CDR2 YFSETQ. Complete variable domain (other parts from reference TRBV5-1 and TRBJ2-1): KAGVTQTPRYLIKTRGQQVTLSCSPISGHRSVSWYQQTPGQGLQFLFEYFSETQRNKGNFPGRFSGRQFSNSRSEMNVSTLELGDSALYLCASSPPGTGYNEQFFGPGTRLTVL.

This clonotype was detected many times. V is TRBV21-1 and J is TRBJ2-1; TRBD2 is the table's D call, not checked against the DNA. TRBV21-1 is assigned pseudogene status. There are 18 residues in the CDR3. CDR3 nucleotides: TGTGCCAGCAGCAAAGCCCCTCGTAGCGGGGGGCTAGGGAATGAGCAGTTCTTC. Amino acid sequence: CASSKAPRSGGLGNEQFF.

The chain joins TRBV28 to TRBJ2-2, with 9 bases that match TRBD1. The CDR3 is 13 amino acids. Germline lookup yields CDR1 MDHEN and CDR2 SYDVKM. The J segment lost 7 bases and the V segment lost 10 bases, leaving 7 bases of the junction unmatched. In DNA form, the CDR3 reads TGTGCCAACCTAGACAGGGGGAGCGGGGAGCTGTTTTTT. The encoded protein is CANLDRGSGELFF.

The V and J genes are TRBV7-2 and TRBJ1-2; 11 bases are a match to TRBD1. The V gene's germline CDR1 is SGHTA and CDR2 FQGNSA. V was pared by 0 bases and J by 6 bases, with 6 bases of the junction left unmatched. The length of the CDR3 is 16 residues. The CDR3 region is CASSLAGSGQGDGYTF. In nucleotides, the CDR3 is TGTGCCAGCAGCTTAGCAGGTTCGGGACAGGGGGATGGCTACACCTTC. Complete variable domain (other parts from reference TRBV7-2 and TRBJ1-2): GAGVSQSPSNKVTEKGKDVELRCDPISGHTALYWYRQSLGQGLEFLIYFQGNSAPDKSGLPSDRFSAERTGGSVSTLTIQRTQQEDSAVYLCASSLAGSGQGDGYTFGSGTRLTVV.

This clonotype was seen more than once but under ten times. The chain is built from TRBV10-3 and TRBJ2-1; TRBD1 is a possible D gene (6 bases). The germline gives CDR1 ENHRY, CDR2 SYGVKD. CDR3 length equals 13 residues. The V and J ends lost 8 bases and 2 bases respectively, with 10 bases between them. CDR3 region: CAISRDTYNEQFF. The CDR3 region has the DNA TGTGCCATCTCCCGGGACACCTACAATGAGCAGTTCTTC.

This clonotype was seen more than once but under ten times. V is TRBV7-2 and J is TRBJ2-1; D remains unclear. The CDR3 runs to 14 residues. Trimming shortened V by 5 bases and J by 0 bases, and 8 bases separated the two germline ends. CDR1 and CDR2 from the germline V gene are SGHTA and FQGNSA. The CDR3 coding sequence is TGTGCCAGCAGCCCCCGACGCTCCTACAATGAGCAGTTCTTC. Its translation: CASSPRRSYNEQFF.